One and the same sample provided the 15 T cell receptor beta chains below, sequenced in a study of OX40 agonist ivuxolimab in advanced cancers. Libraries came from the immunoSEQ multiplex PCR assay. TCRdb took this table from immuneACCESS and kept in-frame rearrangements with V and J called. Such tables lack part of the clones; where checked against another copy, unresolved V genes explain under half of the gap, and the rest is unexplained. The sample table records approximately 58,000 clones; around 90% of these occur just once. The ten top clones hold roughly 13% of the sample. The specimen comprised CD4+ or CD8+ T cells sorted from blood, sampled in a trial of the OX40 agonist ivuxolimab. The receptors stem from an adult with an advanced solid tumor such as melanoma, head and neck, liver or kidney cancer.

The CDR3 DNA is TGTGCCAGCAGTTTTGCAAAAGAAGGAAACACCATATATTTT. It specifies CASSFAKEGNTIYF. The V call is TRBV27, the J call TRBJ1-3, with D unresolved. Germline V lookup: CDR1 MNHEY, CDR2 SMNVEV (reference sequence). CDR3 length equals 14 residues. V lost 3 bases, J lost 4 bases, and 10 bases lay in between.

The genes are TRBV14 and TRBJ1-1; TRBD1 matches 7 bases. J lost 10 bases, V lost 5 bases, and 10 bases had no gene match. This CDR3 contains 13 residues. Looked up from germline, CDR1 is SGHDN and CDR2 is FVKESK. In nucleotides, the CDR3 is TGTGCCAGCAGCTTAGAAGGGGGCCCTGGAGCTTTCTTT. It translates to CASSLEGGPGAFF.

The gene calls are TRBV4-1 and TRBJ2-7; tentatively, D is TRBD1 or TRBD2 (5 bases each). CDR3 size: 14 residues. The ends were cut back, 4 bases at V and 0 bases at J, with 10 bases in the middle. Germline CDR1 and CDR2: MGHRA and YSYEKL. As DNA, the CDR3 is TGCGCCAGCAGCCTGGGGGTGCCCTCCTACGAGCAGTACTTC. Its protein is CASSLGVPSYEQYF.

The V call is TRBV27, the J call TRBJ2-1; 7 bases line up with TRBD1. Germline V gene lookup returns CDR1 MNHEY and CDR2 SMNVEV (reference sequence). CDR3 length equals 13 residues. The junction had 5 bases not matched to a gene; V was cut back by 8 bases and J by 4 bases. As DNA, the CDR3 is TGTGCCAGCGCTGAGGGGGCTTACAATGAGCAGTTCTTC. It specifies CASAEGAYNEQFF.

The chain is built from TRBV28 and TRBJ1-5; no clear D gene. Germline loops: CDR1 MDHEN, CDR2 SYDVKM. V was pared by 3 bases and J by 4 bases, with 13 bases between. The CDR3 totals 15 residues. The CDR3 loop is CASSLRELANQPQHF. DNA for the CDR3: TGTGCCAGCAGTTTGAGGGAGTTAGCGAATCAGCCCCAGCATTTT.

In the case of this clone: The sample contains more than one DNA sequence encoding this CDR3. The chain joins TRBV28 to TRBJ2-1; no clear D gene. Trimming took 6 bases from V and 3 from J, leaving 15 bases between them. Germline CDR1 is MDHEN and CDR2 is SYDVKM. The CDR3 length is 15 residues. The CDR3 DNA is TGTGCCAGCAGCTATAGACTGGCAGACTACAATGAGCAGTTCTTC. Translated: CASSYRLADYNEQFF.

V gene TRBV27 combines with J gene TRBJ2-7, with TRBD1 as a possible D gene (5 bases). Germline V lookup: CDR1 MNHEY, CDR2 SMNVEV (reference sequence). V was shortened by 0 bases and J by 3 bases, with 15 bases between the two germline ends. The CDR3 extends over 16 amino acids. The CDR3 region has the DNA TGTGCCAGCAGTTTATCTGCGCAGGGCGGTAGCTACGAGCAGTACTTC. This codes for CASSLSAQGGSYEQYF.

This clone showed up just once. The chain uses TRBV5-1 and TRBJ1-6; 7 bases line up with TRBD1. Germline loops: CDR1 SGHRS, CDR2 YFSETQ. The trim removed 5 bases at V and 6 bases at J, leaving 5 bases unmatched. The CDR3 covers 14 residues. The CDR3 nucleotides read TGCGCCAGCAGGGAGACAGGGTTTAATTCACCCCTCCACTTT. This codes for CASRETGFNSPLHF.

The chain joins TRBV29-1 to TRBJ2-7; tentative D call: TRBD2 (6 bases). The V end was cut by 4 bases, the J end by 2 bases, with 12 bases between. CDR3 length equals 13 residues. The germline gives CDR1 SQVTM, CDR2 ANQGSEA. Here the CDR3 reads CSVAGGTTYEQYF. DNA of the CDR3: TGCAGCGTTGCCGGAGGGACCACCTACGAGCAGTACTTC.

The rearrangement links TRBV6-1 to TRBJ1-4; D not certain. The CDR3 has 11 amino acids. V was pared by 6 bases and J by 7 bases, with 6 bases between. CDR1 and CDR2 from the germline V gene are MNHNS and SASEGT. The chain's CDR3 is CASRSGEKLFF. As DNA, the CDR3 is TGTGCCAGCAGGTCAGGTGAAAAACTGTTTTTT.

This clone was counted once. This sequence joins TRBV19 and TRBJ2-1, with 10 nucleotides matching TRBD2. V lost 5 bases, J lost 5 bases, and 6 bases stayed unmatched. CDR3 length: 15 residues. CDR1 LNHDA and CDR2 SQIVND come from the germline V gene (reference sequence). The CDR3 nucleotides read TGTGCCAGTAGTCCCCTAGCGGGAGCTCACAATGAGCAGTTCTTC. Translation gives CASSPLAGAHNEQFF.

The chain carries TRBV6-1 and TRBJ2-7; 7 bases line up with TRBD2. V lost 2 bases and J lost 2; bases outside the gene matches: 3. CDR3 length: 14 amino acids. Germline CDR1 and CDR2: MNHNS and SASEGT. In DNA form, the CDR3 reads TGTGCCAGCAGTGAATCGGGGGGACCCTACGAGCAGTACTTC. Amino acids: CASSESGGPYEQYF.

This chain connects TRBV19 to TRBJ1-1, with 7 bases that match TRBD1. The germline V gene encodes CDR1 LNHDA and CDR2 SQIVND (reference sequence). The CDR3 totals 15 residues. The V segment lost 9 bases and the J segment 2 bases; nucleotides outside the gene matches: 12. The CDR3 DNA reads as TGTGCCAGCCCACCTACAGGGGCCGGTAACACTGAAGCTTTCTTT. This translates into CASPPTGAGNTEAFF.

The chain is built from TRBV5-1 and TRBJ1-2; no clear D. The CDR3 runs 16 residues. CDR1 and CDR2 (germline): SGHRS, YFSETQ. The V end was cut by 0 bases, the J end by 8 bases, with 20 bases between. CDR3 region: CASSLATFESDPGYTF. The CDR3 coding sequence is TGCGCCAGCAGCTTGGCGACCTTCGAGTCCGACCCAGGCTACACCTTC.

The J gene is TRBJ2-3, the V gene TRBV11-2; D perhaps matches TRBD2 (6 bases). CDR3 length: 15 residues. Germline CDR1 reads SGHAT; CDR2 reads FQNNGV. Between the trimmed V and J ends, which lost 5 bases and 4 bases, there was a span of 16 bases. DNA for the CDR3: TGTGCCAGCAGCCATGGGCGGGAAGGGGCAGATACGCAGTATTTT. Encoded protein: CASSHGREGADTQYF.